These 17 T cell receptor beta chains were all obtained from the same sample, sequenced in a study of T cells in tumors after PD-1 blockade. Time point meaning: second of two post-therapy site-matched biopsies roughly two months apart. Sequencing was performed with immunoSEQ multiplex PCR; in TCRdb, only in-frame clones are kept and a portion is missing. The table shows thousands of clones, with about three fifths occurring only once. The sample was tumor tissue, taken after anti-PD-1 treatment. The source is a human donor with basal cell carcinoma.

The CDR3 DNA reads TGCGCCAGCGGAACAGGGGTCACTGAAGCTTTCTTT. It yields the protein CASGTGVTEAFF. The V and J genes are TRBV5-1 and TRBJ1-1, with 7 bases identical to TRBD1. V was pared by 7 bases and J by 4 bases, with 4 bases of the junction left unmatched. The CDR3 runs 12 residues. Germline CDR1 and CDR2: SGHRS and YFSETQ.

This chain uses TRBV27 with TRBJ2-6, with 7 bases fitting TRBD1. J gave up 1 base and V 7 bases, and 19 bases lay outside the gene matches. Germline V gives CDR1 MNHEY, CDR2 SMNVEV (reference sequence). This CDR3 region has 20 residues. The CDR3 region has the DNA TGTGCCAGCAAACCCCGGACAGGAGGCTTCGGTTCTTCTGGGGCCAACGTCCTGACTTTC. The encoded protein is CASKPRTGGFGSSGANVLTF.

This clone appeared a few times. The chain couples TRBV20-1 to TRBJ2-3, with 9 nucleotides matching TRBD2. The V gene end was trimmed by 3 bases and the J gene end by 4 bases; junction bases not matched to a gene: 2. The CDR3 is 13 amino acids. Per the germline V gene, CDR1 is DFQATT and CDR2 is SNEGSKA (reference sequence). CDR3 DNA sequence: TGCAGTGCTAGTGGGACTAGCCCAGATACGCAGTATTTT. This translates into CSASGTSPDTQYF.

This rearrangement joins TRBV6-5 to TRBJ2-3; D is perhaps TRBD1 or TRBD2 (5 bases each). Trimming removed 5 bases at V and 4 bases at J, with 16 bases between. Germline values: CDR1 MNHEY, CDR2 SVGAGI. This CDR3 has 15 residues. Here the CDR3 reads CASSRQLTGSDTQYF. The CDR3, as DNA: TGTGCCAGCAGTAGACAGCTAACGGGGTCAGATACGCAGTATTTT.

The V call is TRBV30, the J call TRBJ2-5, with TRBD2 identical over 10 bases. The germline V gene encodes CDR1 GTSNPN and CDR2 SVGIG (reference sequence). V gave up 2 bases and J gave up 3 bases; unmatched junction bases: 9. The CDR3 contains 16 residues. The CDR3 DNA reads TGTGCCTGGAGTAAAACCGTTCTAGCGGGGGAAGAGACCCAGTACTTC. Translating it yields CAWSKTVLAGEETQYF.

The sample holds a few counts of this clone. This rearrangement joins TRBV7-9 to TRBJ1-2; D not certain. CDR1 and CDR2 (germline): SEHNR, FQNEAQ (reference sequence). The V end was cut by 5 bases, the J end by 0 bases, with 19 bases between. This CDR3 contains 17 residues. DNA for the CDR3: TGTGCCAGCAGCCCCCCTTTGGGGAACTCAGCTAACTATGGCTACACCTTC. Translation gives CASSPPLGNSANYGYTF.

This clone was found a few times. The CDR3 bases are TGTGCCTGGAGTGGGGGGGCACTTCGGTACTTC. This gives the protein CAWSGGALRYF. The chain joins TRBV30 to TRBJ2-4; the D call may be TRBD1 or TRBD2 (6 bases each). Germline CDR1 is GTSNPN and CDR2 is SVGIG (reference sequence). The V and J ends lost 1 base and 15 bases respectively, with 13 bases between them. This CDR3 has 11 residues.

The CDR3 DNA reads as TGTGCCAGCAGTTTTCAGGTTAATTCACCCCTCCACTTT. It is translated as CASSFQVNSPLHF. V usage is TRBV27 and J usage is TRBJ1-6; no definite D call. The CDR3 is 13 residues long. With 3 bases removed from V and 6 bases from J, the gap between germline ends came to 6 bases. The germline V gene encodes CDR1 MNHEY and CDR2 SMNVEV (reference sequence).

This clone was observed once. J is TRBJ1-1 and V is TRBV5-1; TRBD1 aligns across 7 bases. The germline V gene encodes CDR1 SGHRS and CDR2 YFSETQ. This CDR3 has 14 residues. V lost 0 bases, J lost 7 bases, and 6 bases stayed unmatched. The chain's CDR3 is CASSLGGQAGEAFF. CDR3 coding DNA: TGCGCCAGCAGCTTGGGAGGACAGGCGGGTGAAGCTTTCTTT.

This clone was seen a handful of times. The chain recombines TRBV19 with TRBJ1-2; 8 positions match TRBD1. This CDR3 spans 13 amino acids. V trimming: 4 bases; J trimming: 5 bases; junction bases outside the gene matches: 3. Per the germline V gene, CDR1 is LNHDA and CDR2 is SQIVND (reference sequence). As DNA, the CDR3 is TGTGCCAGTAGTACGCAGGGGGCGTATGGCTACACCTTC. Translated, it gives CASSTQGAYGYTF.

There are a few counts of this clone. The chain carries TRBV5-6 and TRBJ2-5; D perhaps matches TRBD2 (6 bases). In germline, CDR1 is SGHDT, CDR2 YYEEEE. The CDR3 length is 15 residues. Between the trimmed V and J ends, which lost 1 base and 5 bases, there was a span of 15 bases. The CDR3 region has the DNA TGTGCCAGCAGCTTGCTCCGGGGGACGTCGGAGACCCAGTACTTC. Protein: CASSLLRGTSETQYF.

This clone was seen a handful of times. V is TRBV18 and J is TRBJ2-1, with 9 bases matching TRBD1. Germline-derived CDR1 and CDR2 are KGHSH and LQKENI. J lost 3 bases, V lost 5 bases, and 5 bases had no gene match. The CDR3 spans 15 residues. CDR3 coding DNA: TGTGCCAGCTCATTCCGGGACAGGGACTACAATGAGCAGTTCTTC. This gives the protein CASSFRDRDYNEQFF.

The chain is built from TRBV19 and TRBJ1-1; 7 positions match TRBD1. The CDR3 totals 12 residues. V shed 3 bases and J 7 bases; nucleotides not matched to a gene: 2. Germline V gene data show CDR1 as LNHDA and CDR2 as SQIVND (reference sequence). CDR3 in amino acids: CASSIRTGEAFF. CDR3 sequence (DNA): TGTGCCAGTAGTATCCGGACAGGTGAAGCTTTCTTT.

V is TRBV27 and J is TRBJ1-5; D not resolved. Trimming shortened V by 2 bases and J by 5 bases, and 7 bases separated the two germline ends. CDR3 size: 13 residues. Germline V gene sequence: CDR1 MNHEY, CDR2 SMNVEV (reference sequence). The CDR3 DNA reads TGTGCCAGCAGTTTAGACGGGTATCAGCCCCAGCATTTT. Its translation is CASSLDGYQPQHF.

This clone is medium-sized in the sample. The V call is TRBV10-3, the J call TRBJ2-3; D gene uncertain. This CDR3 region has 11 residues. V was pared by 2 bases and J by 10 bases, with 7 bases between. Germline V gives CDR1 ENHRY, CDR2 SYGVKD. The CDR3 reads CAISEANAQYF. Here the CDR3 DNA reads TGTGCCATCAGTGAGGCTAACGCGCAGTATTTT.

This chain uses TRBV18 with TRBJ2-1; a possible D gene is TRBD1 (6 bases). Per germline, CDR1 KGHSH and CDR2 LQKENI. V lost 0 bases and J 5 bases, leaving 11 bases between the germline ends. This CDR3 spans 15 amino acids. The CDR3, as DNA: TGTGCCAGCTCACCACCGGGACACCTAAACAATGAGCAGTTCTTC. Translation: CASSPPGHLNNEQFF.

The chain has TRBV19 and TRBJ2-2; TRBD1 agrees at 7 bases. This CDR3 has 15 amino acids. With V trimmed by 5 bases and J by 3 bases, 6 bases remained unmatched. CDR1 is LNHDA and CDR2 is SQIVND in the germline V gene (reference sequence). DNA for the CDR3: TGTGCCAGTAGTGGACAGGAGAGTTACACCGGGGAGCTGTTTTTT. This sequence encodes CASSGQESYTGELFF.